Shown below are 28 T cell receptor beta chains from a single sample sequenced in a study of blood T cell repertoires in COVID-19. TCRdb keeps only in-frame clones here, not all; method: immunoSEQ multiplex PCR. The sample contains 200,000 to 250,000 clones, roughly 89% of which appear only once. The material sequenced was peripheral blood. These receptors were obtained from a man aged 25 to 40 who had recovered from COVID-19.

As DNA, the CDR3 is TGTGCCAGCACTTCGGGGGGTGGAAACACCATATATTTT. It codes for CASTSGGGNTIYF. The gene calls are TRBV6-6 and TRBJ1-3; perhaps TRBD1 as D (5 bases). CDR3 size: 13 residues. CDR1 is MNHNY, CDR2 SVGAGI, per germline (reference sequence). Trimming stripped 7 bases from V and 3 bases from J, with 10 bases between.

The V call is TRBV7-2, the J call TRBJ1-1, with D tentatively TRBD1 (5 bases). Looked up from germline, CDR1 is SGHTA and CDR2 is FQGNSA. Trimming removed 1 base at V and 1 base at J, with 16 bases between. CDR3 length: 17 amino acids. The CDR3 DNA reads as TGTGCCAGCAGCTTAGTTGCCCATGGGGCAGGGAACACTGAAGCTTTCTTT. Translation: CASSLVAHGAGNTEAFF.

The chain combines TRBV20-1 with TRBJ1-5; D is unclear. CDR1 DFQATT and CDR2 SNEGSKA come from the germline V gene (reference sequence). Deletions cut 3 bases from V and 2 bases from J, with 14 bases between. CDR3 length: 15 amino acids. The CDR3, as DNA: TGCAGTGCTAGTGTCCGGGAGCGGGGCAATCAGCCCCAGCATTTT. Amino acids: CSASVRERGNQPQHF.

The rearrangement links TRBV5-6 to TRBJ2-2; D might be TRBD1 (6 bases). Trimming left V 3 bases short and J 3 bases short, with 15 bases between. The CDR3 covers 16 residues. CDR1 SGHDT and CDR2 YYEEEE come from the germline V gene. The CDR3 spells CASSSTLGAYTGELFF. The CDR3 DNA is TGTGCCAGCAGCTCTACGTTGGGGGCGTACACCGGGGAGCTGTTTTTT.

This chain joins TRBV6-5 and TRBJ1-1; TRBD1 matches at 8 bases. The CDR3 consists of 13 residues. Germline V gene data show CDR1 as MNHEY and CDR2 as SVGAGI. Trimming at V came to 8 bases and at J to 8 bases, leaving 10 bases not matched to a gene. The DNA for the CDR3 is TGTGCCAGCGTCAGGGGGCCCATGTCGGAAGCTTTCTTT. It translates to CASVRGPMSEAFF.

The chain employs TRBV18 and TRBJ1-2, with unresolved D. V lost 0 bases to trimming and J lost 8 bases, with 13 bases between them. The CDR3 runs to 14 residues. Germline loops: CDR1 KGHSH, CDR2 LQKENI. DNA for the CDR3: TGTGCCAGCTCACCACCGGGGAGGGTGGAAGGCTACACCTTC. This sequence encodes CASSPPGRVEGYTF. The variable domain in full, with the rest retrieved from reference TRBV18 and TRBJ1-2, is NAGVMQNPRHLVRRRGQEARLRCSPMKGHSHVYWYRQLPEEGLKFMVYLQKENIIDESGMPKERFSAEFPKEGPSILRIQQVVRGDSAAYFCASSPPGRVEGYTFGSGTRLTVV.

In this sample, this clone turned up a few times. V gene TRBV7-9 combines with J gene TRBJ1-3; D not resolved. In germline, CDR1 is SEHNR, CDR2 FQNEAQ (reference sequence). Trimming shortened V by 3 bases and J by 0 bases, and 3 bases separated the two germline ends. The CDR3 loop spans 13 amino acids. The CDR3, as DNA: TGTGCCAGCAGCTTCGTCTCTGGAAACACCATATATTTT. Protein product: CASSFVSGNTIYF.

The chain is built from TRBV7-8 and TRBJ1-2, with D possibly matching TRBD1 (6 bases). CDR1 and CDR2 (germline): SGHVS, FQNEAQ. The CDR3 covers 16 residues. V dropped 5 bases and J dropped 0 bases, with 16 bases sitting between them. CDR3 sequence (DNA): TGTGCCAGCAGCCCCGGGGACACCTATACTAACTATGGCTACACCTTC. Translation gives CASSPGDTYTNYGYTF. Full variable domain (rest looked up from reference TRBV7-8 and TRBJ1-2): GAGVSQSPRYKVAKRGQDVALRCDPISGHVSLFWYQQALGQGPEFLTYFQNEAQLDKSGLPSDRFFAERPEGSVSTLKIQRTQQEDSAVYLCASSPGDTYTNYGYTFGSGTRLTVV.

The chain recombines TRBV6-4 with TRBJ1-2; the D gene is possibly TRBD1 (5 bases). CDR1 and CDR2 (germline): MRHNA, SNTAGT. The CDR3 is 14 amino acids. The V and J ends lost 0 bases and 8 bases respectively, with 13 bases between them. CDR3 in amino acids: CASSDSGGVGGYTF. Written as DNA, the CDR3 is TGTGCCAGCAGTGACTCGGGGGGTGTTGGAGGCTACACCTTC.

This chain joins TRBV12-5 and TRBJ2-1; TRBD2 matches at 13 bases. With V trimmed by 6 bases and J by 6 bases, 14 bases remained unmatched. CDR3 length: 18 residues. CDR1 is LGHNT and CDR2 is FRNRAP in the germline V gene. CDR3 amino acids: CASGQPPGLAGRVNEQFF. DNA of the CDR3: TGTGCTAGTGGCCAGCCCCCGGGACTAGCGGGGCGCGTCAATGAGCAGTTCTTC.

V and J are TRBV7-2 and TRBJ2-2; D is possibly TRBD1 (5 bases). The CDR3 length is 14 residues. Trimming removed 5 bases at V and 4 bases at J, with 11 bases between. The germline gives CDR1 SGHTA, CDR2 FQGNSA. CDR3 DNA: TGTGCCAGCAGCAGACAGATTTTCACCGGGGAGCTGTTTTTT. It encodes CASSRQIFTGELFF.

CDR3 in amino acids: CASSFLSTDTQYF. CDR3 nucleotides: TGTGCCAGCAGCTTCCTGAGCACAGATACGCAGTATTTT. The chain recombines TRBV5-5 with TRBJ2-3; D call uncertain. Germline V lookup: CDR1 SGHKS, CDR2 YYEKEE (reference sequence). V was clipped by 2 bases and J by 0 bases, with 4 bases between them. The CDR3 spans 13 residues.

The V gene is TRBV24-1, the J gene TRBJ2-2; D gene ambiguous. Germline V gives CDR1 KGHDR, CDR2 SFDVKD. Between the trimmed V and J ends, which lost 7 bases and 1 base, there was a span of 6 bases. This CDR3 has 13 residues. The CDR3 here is CATSNWNTGELFF. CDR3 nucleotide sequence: TGTGCCACCAGCAATTGGAACACCGGGGAGCTGTTTTTT.

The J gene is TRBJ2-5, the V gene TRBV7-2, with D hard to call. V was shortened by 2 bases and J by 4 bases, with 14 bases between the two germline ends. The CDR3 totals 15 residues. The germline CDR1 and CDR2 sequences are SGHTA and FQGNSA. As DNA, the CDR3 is TGTGCCAGCAGCTTAACACTCCTCAGGCGAGAGACCCAGTACTTC. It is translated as CASSLTLLRRETQYF.

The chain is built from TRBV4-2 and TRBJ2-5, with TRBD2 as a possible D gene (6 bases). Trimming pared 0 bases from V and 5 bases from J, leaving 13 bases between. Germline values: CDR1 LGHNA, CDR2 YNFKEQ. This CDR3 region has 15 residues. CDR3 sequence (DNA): TGTGCCAGCAGCCAAGAAGGAGGGGTGGGGGAGACCCAGTACTTC. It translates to CASSQEGGVGETQYF.

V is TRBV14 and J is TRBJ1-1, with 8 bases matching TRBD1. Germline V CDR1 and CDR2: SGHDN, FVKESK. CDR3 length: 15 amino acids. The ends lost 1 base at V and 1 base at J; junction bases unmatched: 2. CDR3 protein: CASSQVTGGNTEAFF. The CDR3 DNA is TGTGCCAGCAGCCAAGTAACAGGGGGGAACACTGAAGCTTTCTTT. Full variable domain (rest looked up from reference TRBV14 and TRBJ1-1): EAGVTQFPSHSVIEKGQTVTLRCDPISGHDNLYWYRRVMGKEIKFLLHFVKESKQDESGMPNNRFLAERTGGTYSTLKVQPAELEDSGVYFCASSQVTGGNTEAFFGQGTRLTVV.

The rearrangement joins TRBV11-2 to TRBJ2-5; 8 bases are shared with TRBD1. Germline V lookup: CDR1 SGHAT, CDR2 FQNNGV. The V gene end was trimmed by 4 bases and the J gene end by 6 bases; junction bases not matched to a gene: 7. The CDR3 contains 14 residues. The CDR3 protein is CASSSTRGRKTQYF. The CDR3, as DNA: TGTGCCAGCAGCTCCACCAGGGGGCGGAAGACCCAGTACTTC.

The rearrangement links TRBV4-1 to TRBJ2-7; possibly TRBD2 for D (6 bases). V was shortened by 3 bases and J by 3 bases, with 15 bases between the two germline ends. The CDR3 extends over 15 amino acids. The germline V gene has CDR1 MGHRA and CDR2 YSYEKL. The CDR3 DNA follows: TGCGCCAGCAGCCAGACCGGGACTCACTACTACGAGCAGTACTTC. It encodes CASSQTGTHYYEQYF.

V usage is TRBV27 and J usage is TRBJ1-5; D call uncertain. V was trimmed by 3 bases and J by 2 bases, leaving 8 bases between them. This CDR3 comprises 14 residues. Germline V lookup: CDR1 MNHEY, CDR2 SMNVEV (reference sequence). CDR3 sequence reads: CASSFGLRNQPQHF. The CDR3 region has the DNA TGTGCCAGCAGTTTTGGGCTCCGCAATCAGCCCCAGCATTTT.

CDR3 region: CASGRVVTDTQYF. The CDR3 DNA sequence: TGTGCCAGCGGCCGGGTAGTTACAGATACGCAGTATTTT. This chain uses TRBV2 with TRBJ2-3; D unclear. The CDR3 length is 13 residues. Trimming removed 8 bases at V and 3 bases at J, with 12 bases between. Germline V gene lookup returns CDR1 SNHLY and CDR2 FYNNEI.

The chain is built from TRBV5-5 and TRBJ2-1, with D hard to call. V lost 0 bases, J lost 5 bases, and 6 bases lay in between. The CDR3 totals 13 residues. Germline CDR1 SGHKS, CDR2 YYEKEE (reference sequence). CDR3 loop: CASSLVQNNEQFF. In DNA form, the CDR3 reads TGTGCCAGCAGCTTGGTTCAGAACAATGAGCAGTTCTTC.

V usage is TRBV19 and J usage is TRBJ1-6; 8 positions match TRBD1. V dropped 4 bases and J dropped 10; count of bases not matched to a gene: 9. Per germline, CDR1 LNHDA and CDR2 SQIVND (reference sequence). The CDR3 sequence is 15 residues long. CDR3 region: CASSTAGGAGSPLHF. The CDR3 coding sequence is TGTGCCAGTAGTACCGCAGGGGGCGCCGGCTCACCCCTCCACTTT.

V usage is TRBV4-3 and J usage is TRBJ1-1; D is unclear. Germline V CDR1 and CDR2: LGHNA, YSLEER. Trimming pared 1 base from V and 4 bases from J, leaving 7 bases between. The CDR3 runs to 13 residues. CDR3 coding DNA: TGCGCCAGCAGCCAAGGGTCTATCACTGAAGCTTTCTTT. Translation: CASSQGSITEAFF.

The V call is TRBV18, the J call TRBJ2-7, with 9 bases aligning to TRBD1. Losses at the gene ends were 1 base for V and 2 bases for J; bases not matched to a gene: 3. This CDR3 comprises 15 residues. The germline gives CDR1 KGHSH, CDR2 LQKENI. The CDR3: CASSPQWDRAYEQYF. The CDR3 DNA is TGTGCCAGCTCACCACAGTGGGACAGGGCCTACGAGCAGTACTTC.

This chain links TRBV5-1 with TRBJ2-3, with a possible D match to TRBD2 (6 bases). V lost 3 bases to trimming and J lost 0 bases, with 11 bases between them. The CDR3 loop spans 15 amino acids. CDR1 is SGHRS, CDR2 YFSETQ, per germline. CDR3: CASSYAEGSTDTQYF. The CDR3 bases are TGCGCCAGCAGCTACGCGGAGGGAAGCACAGATACGCAGTATTTT.

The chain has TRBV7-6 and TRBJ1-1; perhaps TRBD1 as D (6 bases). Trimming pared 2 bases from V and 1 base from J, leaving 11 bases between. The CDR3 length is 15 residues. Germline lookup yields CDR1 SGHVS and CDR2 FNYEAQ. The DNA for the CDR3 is TGTGCCAGCAGCTTAATCGTACAGGGGAACACTGAAGCTTTCTTT. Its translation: CASSLIVQGNTEAFF.

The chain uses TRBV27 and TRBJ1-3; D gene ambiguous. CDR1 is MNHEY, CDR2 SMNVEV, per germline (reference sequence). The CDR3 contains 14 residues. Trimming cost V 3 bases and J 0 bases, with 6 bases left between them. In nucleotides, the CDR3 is TGTGCCAGCAGTTTCAGAGGCTCTGGAAACACCATATATTTT. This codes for CASSFRGSGNTIYF.

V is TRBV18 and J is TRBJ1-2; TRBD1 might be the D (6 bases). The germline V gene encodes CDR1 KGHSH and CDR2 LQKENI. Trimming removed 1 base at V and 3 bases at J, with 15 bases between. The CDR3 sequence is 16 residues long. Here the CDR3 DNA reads TGTGCCAGCTCACCACGGACCCAGGGGTTGTACTATGGCTACACCTTC. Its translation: CASSPRTQGLYYGYTF.